Shown below are 2 T cell receptor beta chains from a single sample sequenced in a study of blood T cell repertoires in COVID-19. Clones were sequenced by immunoSEQ multiplex PCR, and TCRdb holds only the in-frame ones, with some missing. The sample contains about 170,000 clones, approximately 83% of which appear only once. Material for sequencing was peripheral blood. These receptors all come from a man between 70 and 80 years old with active or convalescent COVID-19.

This clone was seen just once. V and J are TRBV6-4 and TRBJ2-2; 9 nucleotides agree with TRBD2. Losses at the gene ends were 6 bases for V and 3 bases for J; bases not matched to a gene: 5. CDR1 and CDR2 (germline): MRHNA, SNTAGT. There are 15 residues in the CDR3. The CDR3 coding sequence is TGTGCCAGCAGGCGGGAGGGCAGCTACACCGGGGAGCTGTTTTTT. It codes for CASRREGSYTGELFF.

In its sample, this clone was seen once. The gene calls are TRBV19 and TRBJ1-3; the D is unclear. CDR1 is LNHDA, CDR2 SQIVND, per germline (reference sequence). V was shortened by 11 bases and J by 1 base, with 15 bases between the two germline ends. The CDR3 is 14 amino acids. The CDR3 loop reads CASALHPSGNTIYF. The CDR3 DNA is TGTGCCTCAGCGCTGCACCCTTCTGGAAACACCATATATTTT.